The sequence of this T cell receptor beta chain was determined in a study of shared clonotypes between healthy human individuals. Clones were sequenced by immunoSEQ multiplex PCR, and TCRdb holds only the in-frame ones, with some missing. The sample shows around 1,000,000 clones, approximately 80% of them seen only once. Findings of the study overall: Represented genetic and exposure-history diversity was restricted by having few donors.

This CDR3 spans 13 amino acids. The V end was cut by 6 bases, the J end by 2 bases, with 10 bases between. Germline values: CDR1 MNHNS, CDR2 SASEGT. Details on this clone: What it binds is not known.

V usage is TRBV6-1 and J usage is TRBJ1-1, with D uncertain. This clonotype was sampled from a man between 18 and 29 years old in good health. Some clones in this sample may be carry-over from other donors' samples. Sequencing was done on a sample of memory CD4+ T cells from PBMCs. Subset of the sample: CD45RA-negative fraction. CDR3 DNA sequence: TGTGCCAGCAGGAGGACGGCTAACACTGAAGCTTTCTTT. Its protein product is CASRRTANTEAFF.